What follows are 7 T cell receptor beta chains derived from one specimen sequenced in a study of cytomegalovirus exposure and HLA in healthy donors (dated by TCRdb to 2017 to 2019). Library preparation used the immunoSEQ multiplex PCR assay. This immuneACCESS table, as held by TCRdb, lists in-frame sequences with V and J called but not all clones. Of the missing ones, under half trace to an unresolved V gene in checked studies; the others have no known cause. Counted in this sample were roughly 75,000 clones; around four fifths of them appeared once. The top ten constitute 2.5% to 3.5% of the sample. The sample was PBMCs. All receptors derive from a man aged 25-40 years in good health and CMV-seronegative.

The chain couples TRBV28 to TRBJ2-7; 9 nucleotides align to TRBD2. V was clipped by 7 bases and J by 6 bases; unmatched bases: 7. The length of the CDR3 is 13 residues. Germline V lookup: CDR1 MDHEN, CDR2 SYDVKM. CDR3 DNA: TGTGCCAGCAACCCGGGACTAGCTTTCGAGCAGTACTTC. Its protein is CASNPGLAFEQYF.

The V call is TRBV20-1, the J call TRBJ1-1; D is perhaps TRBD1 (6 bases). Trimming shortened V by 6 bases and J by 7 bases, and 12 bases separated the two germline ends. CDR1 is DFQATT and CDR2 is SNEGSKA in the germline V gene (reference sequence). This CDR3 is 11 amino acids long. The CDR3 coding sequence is TGCAGTGCCGCATTACAGGGTGAAGCTTTCTTT. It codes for CSAALQGEAFF.

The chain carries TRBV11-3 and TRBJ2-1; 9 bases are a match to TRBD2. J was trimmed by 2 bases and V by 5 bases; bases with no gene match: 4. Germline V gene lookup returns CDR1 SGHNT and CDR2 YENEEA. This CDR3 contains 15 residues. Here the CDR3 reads CASSPRLAAYNEQFF. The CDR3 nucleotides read TGTGCCAGCAGCCCTAGACTAGCGGCCTACAATGAGCAGTTCTTC. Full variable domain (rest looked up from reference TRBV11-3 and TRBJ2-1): EAGVVQSPRYKIIEKKQPVAFWCNPISGHNTLYWYLQNLGQGPELLIRYENEEAVDDSQLPKDRFSAERLKGVDSTLKIQPAELGDSAVYLCASSPRLAAYNEQFFGPGTRLTVL.

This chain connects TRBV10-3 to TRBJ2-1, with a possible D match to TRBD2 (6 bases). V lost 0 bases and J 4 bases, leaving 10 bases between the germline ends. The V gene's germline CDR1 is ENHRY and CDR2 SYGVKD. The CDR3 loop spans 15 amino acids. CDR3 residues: CAISESGTFYNEQFF. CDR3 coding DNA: TGTGCCATCAGTGAGTCGGGGACTTTTTACAATGAGCAGTTCTTC.

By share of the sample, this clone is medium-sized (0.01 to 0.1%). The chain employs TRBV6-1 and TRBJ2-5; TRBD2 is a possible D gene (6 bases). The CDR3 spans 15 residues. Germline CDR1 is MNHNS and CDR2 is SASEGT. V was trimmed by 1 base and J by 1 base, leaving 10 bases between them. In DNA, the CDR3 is TGTGCCAGCAGTGAAGAAGCGGGCTCCCAAGAGACCCAGTACTTC. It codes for CASSEEAGSQETQYF.

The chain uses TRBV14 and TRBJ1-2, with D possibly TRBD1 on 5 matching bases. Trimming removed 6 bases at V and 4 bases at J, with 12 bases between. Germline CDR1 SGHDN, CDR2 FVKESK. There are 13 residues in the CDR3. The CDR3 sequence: CASSSDISYGYTF. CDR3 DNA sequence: TGTGCCAGCAGTTCGGACATCTCCTATGGCTACACCTTC.

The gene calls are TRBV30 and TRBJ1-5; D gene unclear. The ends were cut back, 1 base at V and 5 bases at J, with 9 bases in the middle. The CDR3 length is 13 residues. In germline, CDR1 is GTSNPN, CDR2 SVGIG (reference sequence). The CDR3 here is CAWSASRDQPQHF. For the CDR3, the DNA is TGTGCCTGGAGTGCTTCCCGGGATCAGCCCCAGCATTTT.